This TCR beta chain was found in a study of blood T cell repertoires in COVID-19. About the research overall: Sites in the United States, Italy and Spain provided acute and convalescent COVID-19 samples. In each case, the material was cDNA or gDNA derived from T cells, B-cell-depleted T cells, or PBMCs.

How the authors handled the data: Quantification of nucleated cells was approximated via reference gene primer amplification. Clones were read by immunoSEQ multiplex PCR, and TCRdb kept only the in-frame ones, dropping some. The V and J calls and clone size are taken from that table; D and trimming were inferred from the DNA. This sample has 100,000 to 150,000 clones; about 79% occur once, and the top ten carry approximately 35%. The germline CDR1 and CDR2 sequences are GTSNPN and SVGIG (reference sequence). The CDR3 length is 17 residues. V lost 3 bases and J lost 0, with 15 bases in between. This clone was counted a few times.

Input material: peripheral blood. This receptor was identified in a man aged 35 to 55 with active or convalescent COVID-19. The chain has TRBV30 and TRBJ2-6; D is possibly TRBD2 (6 bases). CDR3 loop: CAWRRGRLASGANVLTF. The DNA of the CDR3 is TGTGCCTGGAGGCGGGGCAGGTTAGCCTCTGGGGCCAACGTCCTGACTTTC.